Sequencing of this TCR beta chain was carried out in a study of T cells in tuberculosis. Study outcomes and limitations: GEM motif frequencies gave about 70% accuracy; the GMM repertoire gave about 87%.

Measured with immunoSEQ multiplex PCR; TCRdb has only the in-frame clones, and not every one. Among 20,000 to 25,000 clones listed, 85% to 95% were seen once. As regards this clone: Its specificity is not known.

Germline loops: CDR1 SGHDN, CDR2 FVKESK. V trimming: 4 bases; J trimming: 0 bases; junction bases outside the gene matches: 2. This CDR3 comprises 14 residues. Adolescents were screened for latent TB by skin test and IGRA. J is TRBJ1-2 and V is TRBV14; 7 positions match TRBD1. The sequence was collected from a donor aged 10-30 years with latent tuberculosis or without tuberculosis infection. Some clones in this sample may be carry-over from other donors' samples. Input material: PBMCs. The CDR3 sequence: CASSRQGANYGYTF. The CDR3 DNA reads as TGTGCCAGCAGCCGACAGGGAGCTAACTATGGCTACACCTTC.